Shown below are 26 T cell receptor beta chains from a single sample sequenced in a study of human T cells and chemical hapten exposure (dated by TCRdb to the early 2020s). The time point tag for this specimen amounts to: patch test 3, about 24 weeks after DPC sensitization. Interpreted using the paper, the treatment or condition label stands for: therapeutic diphenylcyclopropenone sensitization with weekly scalp DPC. The library was generated by RACE. The data were produced on a NextSeq 500. TCRdb trimmed the raw reads at Q25, called clones with MiXCR and kept productive beta chains. Rows with a matching CDR3 protein are joined into one entry that keeps the most common DNA and genes. In all, the sample holds more than 150,000 distinct CDR3 sequences, and under 30% of those were seen once. Of the sample, roughly 2.3% is held by the ten largest clones. Sequencing used whole blood, obtained in connection with sensitization to the hapten diphenylcyclopropenone (DPC). These receptors all come from a woman aged 40-49 years with alopecia areata. Some clones in this sample may be carry-over from other donors' samples.

This clonotype occurred a few times. The chain recombines TRBV5-5 with TRBJ2-3; D remains unclear. Trimming left V 4 bases short and J 0 bases short, with 6 bases between. CDR3 length: 13 residues. Per germline, CDR1 SGHKS and CDR2 YYEKEE (reference sequence). The chain's CDR3 is CASSRRSTDTQYF. The CDR3 DNA sequence: TGTGCCAGCAGCAGACGGAGCACAGATACGCAGTATTTT.

V gene TRBV5-6 combines with J gene TRBJ1-5; 8 bases line up with TRBD1. With 1 base clipped from V and 3 bases from J, the junction kept 6 bases outside the gene matches. This CDR3 comprises 16 residues. CDR1 SGHDT and CDR2 YYEEEE come from the germline V gene. As DNA, the CDR3 is TGTGCCAGCAGCTTGAATGGACAGGGCTTCAATCAGCCCCAGCATTTT. This translates into CASSLNGQGFNQPQHF. The full variable domain, its missing parts supplied by reference TRBV5-6 and TRBJ1-5, is DAGVTQSPTHLIKTRGQQVTLRCSPKSGHDTVSWYQQALGQGPQFIFQYYEEEERQRGNFPDRFSGHQFPNYSSELNVNALLLGDSALYLCASSLNGQGFNQPQHFGDGTRLSIL.

This clonotype was seen a handful of times. This chain joins TRBV5-1 and TRBJ2-2; no clear D. Deletions cut 2 bases from V and 2 bases from J, with 7 bases between. The V gene's germline CDR1 is SGHRS and CDR2 YFSETQ. This CDR3 comprises 14 residues. The CDR3, as DNA: TGCGCCAGCAGCTTCGGGTCTAACACCGGGGAGCTGTTTTTT. Its translation is CASSFGSNTGELFF.

This clonotype turned up a few times. The V and J genes are TRBV12-3 or TRBV12-4 and TRBJ2-2, with 12 bases that match TRBD2. The CDR3 loop spans 16 amino acids. The junction had 9 bases not matched to a gene; V was cut back by 6 bases and J by 7 bases. CDR3 loop: CASSRQTSGRHGELFF. In DNA, the CDR3 is TGTGCCAGCAGCCGTCAGACTAGCGGGAGACACGGGGAGCTGTTTTTT.

This clonotype turned up a few times. This chain uses TRBV20-1 with TRBJ2-7; 11 nucleotides match TRBD2. The CDR3 length is 17 residues. Germline lookup yields CDR1 DFQATT and CDR2 SNEGSKA (reference sequence). V was pared by 2 bases and J by 2 bases, with 11 bases of the junction left unmatched. The CDR3 loop reads CSARPFEGTSGAYEQYF. The CDR3, as DNA: TGCAGTGCTAGACCTTTCGAAGGGACTAGCGGAGCCTACGAGCAGTACTTC.

The V call is TRBV7-2, the J call TRBJ2-2, with 7 bases that match TRBD2. Trimming at V came to 1 base and at J to 4 bases, leaving 6 bases not matched to a gene. CDR1 SGHTA and CDR2 FQGNSA come from the germline V gene. This CDR3 has 16 residues. The CDR3 region is CASSLEAGVTTGELFF. CDR3 coding DNA: TGTGCCAGCAGCTTAGAGGCGGGAGTAACCACCGGGGAGCTGTTTTTT. The full variable domain, with the rest looked up from reference TRBV7-2 and TRBJ2-2, is GAGVSQSPSNKVTEKGKDVELRCDPISGHTALYWYRQSLGQGLEFLIYFQGNSAPDKSGLPSDRFSAERTGGSVSTLTIQRTQQEDSAVYLCASSLEAGVTTGELFFGEGSRLTVL.

The chain links TRBV6-1 to TRBJ2-1, with unresolved D. The V gene's germline CDR1 is MNHNS and CDR2 SASEGT. There are 15 residues in the CDR3. The V and J ends lost 5 bases and 0 bases respectively, with 11 bases between them. Here the CDR3 reads CASSSDISSYNEQFF. As DNA, the CDR3 is TGTGCCAGCAGTAGCGACATTAGCTCCTACAATGAGCAGTTCTTC.

The chain joins TRBV5-1 to TRBJ1-1; 8 nucleotides agree with TRBD1. Germline V lookup: CDR1 SGHRS, CDR2 YFSETQ. Losses at the gene ends were 4 bases for V and 1 base for J; bases not matched to a gene: 9. The CDR3 is made up of 16 amino acids. For the CDR3, the DNA is TGCGCCAGCAGCGGTTACCAGGGGGCCTCGAACACTGAAGCTTTCTTT. It translates to CASSGYQGASNTEAFF.

This clonotype turned up a few times. The V call is TRBV10-3, the J call TRBJ2-7, with D hard to call. V was cut by 6 bases and J by 6 bases, with 9 bases left in between. Germline V lookup: CDR1 ENHRY, CDR2 SYGVKD. This CDR3 is 11 amino acids long. CDR3 bases: TGTGCCATCAGCGACATCACCGAGCAGTACTTC. Protein product: CAISDITEQYF.

The chain employs TRBV29-1 and TRBJ1-1, with a weak D call TRBD1 (5 bases). Trimming pared 6 bases from V and 4 bases from J, leaving 12 bases between. The CDR3 consists of 12 residues. Germline assignment: CDR1 SQVTM and CDR2 ANQGSEA. CDR3 protein: CSVGNGGTEAFF. Here the CDR3 DNA reads TGCAGCGTGGGCAACGGGGGCACTGAAGCTTTCTTT. Full variable domain (missing parts from reference TRBV29-1 and TRBJ1-1): SAVISQKPSRDICQRGTSLTIQCQVDSQVTMMFWYRQQPGQSLTLIATANQGSEATYESGFVIDKFPISRPNLTFSTLTVSNMSPEDSSIYLCSVGNGGTEAFFGQGTRLTVV.

The chain couples TRBV19 to TRBJ2-2; 8 nucleotides line up with TRBD1. Germline trimming cut 9 bases from V and 8 bases from J; bases unmatched to any gene: 8. The germline CDR1 and CDR2 sequences are LNHDA and SQIVND (reference sequence). The CDR3 spans 13 residues. In nucleotides, the CDR3 is TGTGCCAGCTGGGACAGGTCCCATGGGGAGCTGTTTTTT. Amino acid sequence: CASWDRSHGELFF.

This clonotype was counted at least ten times. The chain links TRBV20-1 to TRBJ2-7; unclear D gene. The CDR3 extends over 16 amino acids. Germline assignment: CDR1 DFQATT and CDR2 SNEGSKA (reference sequence). The V end was cut by 0 bases, the J end by 1 base, with 16 bases between. Written as DNA, the CDR3 is TGCAGTGCTAGAGAGGCTTTGCTGGCGGATTCCTACGAGCAGTACTTC. Its translation is CSAREALLADSYEQYF.

V gene TRBV6-2 or TRBV6-3 combines with J gene TRBJ2-7; no firm D call. V was shortened by 10 bases and J by 0 bases, with 16 bases between the two germline ends. The CDR3 is 14 amino acids. The germline CDR1 and CDR2 sequences are MNHEY and SVGEGT. The CDR3 sequence: CATKRVRPSYEQYF. As DNA, the CDR3 is TGTGCCACCAAAAGGGTCAGGCCCTCCTACGAGCAGTACTTC.

The CDR3: CASSLYRGSGANVLTF. Here the CDR3 DNA reads TGTGCCAGCAGCTTGTACAGAGGCTCTGGGGCCAACGTCCTGACTTTC. The rearrangement links TRBV5-4 to TRBJ2-6; D is ambiguous. CDR1 and CDR2 from the germline V gene are SGHNT and YYREEE (reference sequence). The length of the CDR3 is 16 residues. The V end lost 1 base, the J end lost 0 bases, and 8 bases lay between the germline ends.

This chain links TRBV7-6 with TRBJ1-4; D is undetermined. Trimming stripped 1 base from V and 7 bases from J, with 7 bases between. The CDR3 sequence is 13 residues long. The V gene's germline CDR1 is SGHVS and CDR2 FNYEAQ. CDR3 sequence reads: CASSLGPTEKLFF. The CDR3 DNA sequence: TGTGCCAGCAGCTTAGGCCCGACTGAAAAACTGTTTTTT.

This clonotype was seen only a few times. The rearrangement joins TRBV7-3 to TRBJ2-3, with D perhaps TRBD2 (6 bases). The CDR3 runs to 15 residues. Germline-derived CDR1 and CDR2 are SGHTA and FQGTGA. V was clipped by 0 bases and J by 2 bases, with 9 bases between them. CDR3 nucleotides: TGTGCCAGCAGCTTAACCGCGGGGAACACAGATACGCAGTATTTT. Its protein product is CASSLTAGNTDTQYF.

This clonotype was seen more than once but under ten times. V and J are TRBV6-6 and TRBJ2-3; 11 bases are shared with TRBD1. Germline V lookup: CDR1 MNHNY, CDR2 SVGAGI (reference sequence). V lost 5 bases to trimming and J lost 8 bases; unmatched junction nucleotides: 12. CDR3 length: 16 amino acids. Written as DNA, the CDR3 is TGTGCCAGCAGTCCCTCCGGGACAGGGGGACCGGGTACGCAGTATTTT. Its translation is CASSPSGTGGPGTQYF.

The J gene is TRBJ2-4, the V gene TRBV28; D ambiguous. The V end lost 8 bases, the J end lost 0 bases, and 26 bases lay between the germline ends. The V gene's germline CDR1 is MDHEN and CDR2 SYDVKM. This CDR3 has 19 residues. CDR3 region: CASAFTTGGSSLAKNIQYF. Here the CDR3 DNA reads TGTGCCAGCGCCTTCACGACTGGTGGGTCATCCCTAGCCAAAAACATTCAGTACTTC.

This chain joins TRBV7-2 and TRBJ2-1; D is undetermined. Germline CDR1 is SGHTA and CDR2 is FQGNSA. The CDR3 length is 14 residues. V lost 1 base and J 6 bases, leaving 10 bases between the germline ends. Here the CDR3 DNA reads TGTGCCAGCAGCTTAGACCGCTGGCCCAATGAGCAGTTCTTC. Residues: CASSLDRWPNEQFF.

This clonotype has just a few counts. The chain joins TRBV4-1 to TRBJ2-7, with D unresolved. Germline lookup yields CDR1 MGHRA and CDR2 YSYEKL. Trimming stripped 0 bases from V and 2 bases from J, with 14 bases between. This CDR3 comprises 16 residues. Written as DNA, the CDR3 is TGCGCCAGCAGCCAAGATAAGCAGGCTATAGCCTACGAGCAGTACTTC. Translated: CASSQDKQAIAYEQYF.

This sequence joins TRBV7-8 and TRBJ2-1; 9 nucleotides line up with TRBD2. This CDR3 has 17 residues. V lost 4 bases, J lost 9 bases, and 16 bases stayed unmatched. Germline V gene sequence: CDR1 SGHVS, CDR2 FQNEAQ. The CDR3 coding sequence is TGTGCCAGCAGCTCAACGGTAGCGGGAGTCCCCTCTAGTGAGCAGTTCTTC. It is translated as CASSSTVAGVPSSEQFF.

V gene TRBV25-1 combines with J gene TRBJ2-3; D is undetermined. The CDR3 loop spans 13 amino acids. Germline V gene sequence: CDR1 MGHDK, CDR2 SYGVNS. Trimming left V 0 bases short and J 9 bases short, with 10 bases between. CDR3 sequence reads: CASSEYKSDTQYF. The CDR3 nucleotides are TGTGCCAGCAGTGAATATAAGAGTGACACGCAGTATTTT.

V and J are TRBV12-3 or TRBV12-4 and TRBJ2-5; no clear D gene. This CDR3 contains 13 residues. The V end was cut by 0 bases, the J end by 0 bases, with 2 bases between. The CDR3 region has the DNA TGTGCCAGCAGTTTAGCGGACCAAGAGACCCAGTACTTC. As protein: CASSLADQETQYF.

At least ten counts were recorded for this clonotype. This chain links TRBV29-1 with TRBJ2-1, with D unclear. The ends were cut back, 8 bases at V and 8 bases at J, with 16 bases in the middle. Germline loops: CDR1 SQVTM, CDR2 ANQGSEA. The CDR3 has 12 residues. The CDR3: CSHDISSDEQFF. CDR3 in DNA: TGCAGCCACGACATATCAAGCGATGAGCAGTTCTTC.

This clonotype was observed a handful of times. The chain is built from TRBV7-8 and TRBJ1-5; D may be TRBD1 (5 bases). Germline CDR1 and CDR2: SGHVS and FQNEAQ. The V gene lost 3 bases and the J gene lost 0 bases, with 9 bases spanning the gap. This CDR3 is 15 amino acids long. The CDR3 protein is CASSLDTNSNQPQHF. The CDR3 bases are TGTGCCAGCAGCTTGGACACGAATAGCAATCAGCCCCAGCATTTT.

The J gene is TRBJ2-5, the V gene TRBV15, with D unresolved. V lost 0 bases, J lost 5 bases, and 13 bases lay in between. From germline, CDR1 is LNHNV and CDR2 YYDKDF (reference sequence). This CDR3 contains 15 residues. CDR3 sequence (DNA): TGTGCCACCAGCAGAGATGTAGGGTCCGGGGAGACCCAGTACTTC. The encoded protein is CATSRDVGSGETQYF. The variable domain in full, completed from reference TRBV15 and TRBJ2-5, reads DAMVIQNPRYQVTQFGKPVTLSCSQTLNHNVMYWYQQKSSQAPKLLFHYYDKDFNNEADTPDNFQSRRPNTSFCFLDIRSPGLGDTAMYLCATSRDVGSGETQYFGPGTRLLVL.